A selection of T cell receptor beta chains follows, all from one sample in a study of cytomegalovirus exposure and HLA in healthy donors. Repertoires were generated with immunoSEQ multiplex PCR, while TCRdb's copy carries only in-frame clones and drops some. The sample records roughly 55,000 clones, about three quarters being singletons. The sample comprised PBMCs. These receptor sequences come from a female donor in good health and CMV-seronegative. Both conserved end residues are part of each CDR3. The D gene is left open where the match is weak. Only some rows state a clone size, as once, few, many or a class for expanded clones.

TRBJ1-2	-	TRBD1	TRBV29-1	TGCAGCGCCGGGGACAGGGCTGCCTATGGCTACACCTTC	CSAGDRAAYGYTF
TRBJ2-5	-	-	TRBV14	TGTGCCAGCAGCCAAACGAAGAGAGGCGTTCGAGAGACCCAGTACTTC	CASSQTKRGVRETQYF
TRBJ2-3	few	-	TRBV2	TGTGCCAGCAGTGATAACAGCTTACGTGCAGATACGCAGTATTTT	CASSDNSLRADTQYF
TRBJ1-5	-	TRBD1	TRBV30	TGTGCCTGGAGTGTACTCGGGACAGCAGGCAATCAGCCCCAGCATTTT	CAWSVLGTAGNQPQHF
TRBJ1-1	-	TRBD1	TRBV5-1	TGCGCCAGCAGCTTACTCAGAAAAGGACAGGGGAGGAACACTGAAGCTTTCTTT	CASSLLRKGQGRNTEAFF
TRBJ2-7	-	-	TRBV6-6	TGTGCCAGCAGTCCGACAGTGCACGAGCAGTACTTC	CASSPTVHEQYF
TRBJ2-1	once	-	TRBV27	TGTGCCAGCACCCCCAGAGGCGGACTCTCCTACAATGAGCAGTTCTTC	CASTPRGGLSYNEQFF
TRBJ1-3	-	-	TRBV15	TGTGCCACCAGCAGAGATGCGGGCGCCGGAAACACCATATATTTT	CATSRDAGAGNTIYF
TRBJ2-4	-	-	TRBV19	-	CASSSGQGGQYF
TRBJ2-7	-	TRBD2	TRBV27	TGTGCCAGCAGTGTATCTAGCGGGGGGACCTACGAGCAGTACTTC	CASSVSSGGTYEQYF
TRBJ2-7	-	TRBD2	TRBV5-4	TGTGCCAGCAGCTGGGGCGTCGAAACTAGCGCAAAGGAGGGCGAGCAGTACTTC	CASSWGVETSAKEGEQYF
TRBJ2-7	-	-	TRBV7-9	TGTGCCAGCAGCTTAGGGGGACACACCTACGAGCAGTACTTC	CASSLGGHTYEQYF
TRBJ2-2	few	-	TRBV27	TGTGCCAGCAGTTTATTCCCCACGACTACCGGGGAGCTGTTTTTT	CASSLFPTTTGELFF
TRBJ1-1	-	-	TRBV18	TGTGCCAGCTCACCCGCGGTATTGAACACTGAAGCTTTCTTT	CASSPAVLNTEAFF
TRBJ1-2	-	-	TRBV5-1	TGCGCCAGCAGCGCCTCATCTACAGGGATATCCTATGGCTACACCTTC	CASSASSTGISYGYTF
TRBJ2-2	-	-	TRBV5-1	TGCGCCAGCAGCTTGGAGACAGGACGGTATAACACCGGGGAGCTGTTTTTT	CASSLETGRYNTGELFF
TRBJ2-4	-	-	TRBV6-5	TGTGCCAGCAGCAGCGGTACACTAGCCAAAAACATTCAGTACTTC	CASSSGTLAKNIQYF
TRBJ2-1	few	-	TRBV11-1	TGTGCCAGCAGCCGCAGGGATCCCACCTACAATGAGCAGTTCTTC	CASSRRDPTYNEQFF
TRBJ2-1	-	TRBD2	TRBV7-9	TGTGCCAGCAGCTTAGAGGGACTAGCGGCCAATGAGCAGTTCTTC	CASSLEGLAANEQFF
TRBJ2-7	-	-	TRBV9	TGTGCCAGCAGCGGAACAGACGAATTCCCCTACGAGCAGTACTTC	CASSGTDEFPYEQYF
TRBJ2-2	-	TRBD1	TRBV7-3	TGTGCCAGCAGCTTAAATCCGGGACAGGCCACCGGGGAGCTGTTTTTT	CASSLNPGQATGELFF
TRBJ1-5	few	TRBD1	TRBV5-1	TGCGCCAGCAGCGCCGGGACAGAGAGCAATCAGCCCCAGCATTTT	CASSAGTESNQPQHF
TRBJ2-1	-	TRBD1	TRBV15	TGTGCCACCAGCAGAGACCGACAGGGATACAATGAGCAGTTCTTC	CATSRDRQGYNEQFF
TRBJ2-1	-	-	TRBV4-3	TGCGCCAGCAGCCAAGAAAAACGGGAAGGGGGTGAGCAGTTCTTC	CASSQEKREGGEQFF
TRBJ1-5	-	TRBD1	TRBV6-5	TGTGCCAGCAGTTTGACAGGGTTTCAGCCCCAGCATTTT	CASSLTGFQPQHF
TRBJ2-7	-	-	TRBV7-9	TGTGCCAGCAGGGGGGGGGCCAGTTACGAGCAGTACTTC	CASRGGASYEQYF
TRBJ2-2	-	TRBD2	TRBV23-1	TGCGCCAGCAGTCAACGTAGCGGGAGGGCCCTGATCGCCGGGGAGCTGTTTTTT	CASSQRSGRALIAGELFF
TRBJ2-1	-	-	TRBV20-1	TGCAGTGCCTCAGGGGATGAGCAGTTCTTC	CSASGDEQFF
TRBJ1-5	once	-	TRBV2	TGTGCCAGCAGTGAAGCGCAAGGGGGGGTCGGGCCCCAGCATTTT	CASSEAQGGVGPQHF
TRBJ2-3	-	TRBD2	TRBV6-1	TGTGCCAGCAGTGAATTGCTAGCGGGGAGCACAGATACGCAGTATTTT	CASSELLAGSTDTQYF
TRBJ2-3	-	TRBD2	TRBV9	TGTGCCAGCAGCCCTTTTAGCGGGGGCACAGATACGCAGTATTTT	CASSPFSGGTDTQYF
TRBJ2-3	-	TRBD2	TRBV7-9	TGTGCCAGTCAGGGCGGGGGGGCCCGAGATACGCAGTATTTT	CASQGGGARDTQYF
TRBJ2-4	few	-	TRBV5-8	TGTGCCAGCAGCTTGGCGGATCGAGGGAACATTCAGTACTTC	CASSLADRGNIQYF
TRBJ1-6	-	-	TRBV30	TGTGCCTGGACAGCACAGGTTAATTCACCCCTCCACTTT	CAWTAQVNSPLHF
TRBJ2-1	-	TRBD2	TRBV30	TGTGCCTGGAGTGCGGGGACTAGCGGTAACTACAATGAGCAGTTCTTC	CAWSAGTSGNYNEQFF
TRBJ2-5	-	-	TRBV7-2	TGTGCCAGCAGCTTAGTGAACAGGGAAGAGACCCAGTACTTC	CASSLVNREETQYF
TRBJ2-7	-	TRBD1	TRBV5-1	TGCGCCAGCAGCTCTATACCGGGACAGGGTTCTCAGCAGTACTTC	CASSSIPGQGSQQYF
TRBJ1-5	-	TRBD1	TRBV7-8	TGTGCCAGCAGCTTAGCCTTGGACAGGGCCCAGCCCCAGCATTTT	CASSLALDRAQPQHF
TRBJ2-7	-	-	TRBV7-3	TGTGCCAGCAGTCTCGCCGGGACTTCTAACTACGAGCAGTACTTC	CASSLAGTSNYEQYF
TRBJ1-2	-	-	TRBV5-1	TGCGCCAGCAGCTTGGGGGCCAGCGGGGGTAATGGCTACACCTTC	CASSLGASGGNGYTF
TRBJ1-6	-	-	TRBV6-6	TGTGCCGTAAAACCGGGGGATAATAATTCACCCCTCCACTTT	CAVKPGDNNSPLHF
TRBJ2-7	-	-	TRBV6-5	TGTGCCAGCAGTGATCCAGGGTACTCCGAGCAGTACTTC	CASSDPGYSEQYF
TRBJ1-2	-	-	TRBV11-2	TGTGCCAGCAGCTTAGGGTACAGGGACGGCTACACCTTC	CASSLGYRDGYTF
TRBJ2-5	-	TRBD2	TRBV5-1	TGCGCCAGCAGTAGAAGCGGGAGGGAGGAAGAGACCCAGTACTTC	CASSRSGREEETQYF